This is a list of T cell receptor beta chains from one sample in a study of blood T cell repertoires in COVID-19. Method: immunoSEQ multiplex PCR; TCRdb's copy keeps in-frame clones and lacks some. The data hold 130,000 or so clones, with 75% to 90% observed a single time. Sequencing used peripheral blood. These TCRs come from a man aged 65-85 years with active or convalescent COVID-19. CDR3s leave out the opening cysteine and the closing phenylalanine or tryptophan. Not all rows give a size; the values are once, few, many and, for expanded clones, a class.

len | abundance | v_gene | CDR3aa
13 | - | TRBV10-1 | ASSERQGQGYEQY
11 | - | TRBV5-1 | ASSLNFNTEAF
12 | - | TRBV3-1/TRBV3-2 | ASSQRTGNEKLF
12 | - | TRBV5-1 | ASSLAVRNTEAF
11 | - | TRBV11-3 | ASSPRAGGEQF
12 | - | TRBV2 | ASSVTSGQETQY
14 | - | TRBV5-6 | ASSPVPSGFTDTQY
17 | - | TRBV5-1 | ASSLRIASGSLAGNEQF
15 | - | TRBV9 | ASSVGGGVNSGNTIY
13 | - | TRBV27 | ASSWKGVSTDTQY
13 | - | TRBV28 | ATEVPQGGYNEQF
13 | few | TRBV5-1 | ASSSSGSGNQPQH
12 | - | TRBV19 | ASSSRSLTYEQY
16 | few | TRBV19 | ASTRLGSGTGGNQPQH
12 | - | TRBV27 | ASSLVGSSYEQY
11 | - | TRBV24-1 | ATSAIQTGELF
14 | - | TRBV14 | ASSIQDTRSGNTIY
13 | - | TRBV11-1 | ASSSHGQGILRAF
10 | - | TRBV29-1 | SVGLDYNEQF
13 | - | TRBV7-2 | ASSLGQTPQETQY
13 | - | TRBV5-1 | ASSLGDREVNEQF
12 | - | TRBV27 | ASSGGLAKNIQY
15 | - | TRBV2 | ASSAQMPGQGFYGYT
11 | - | TRBV7-9 | ASSFRQGNEQY
14 | - | TRBV27 | ASSLGSGRENSPLH
14 | - | TRBV5-4 | ASSLAGGRSNEKLF
14 | - | TRBV12-5 | ASGLGSGRQTDTQY
11 | - | TRBV13 | ASSFLLGNTIY
18 | - | TRBV5-1 | ASSRNFRSSGRGINTEAF
13 | few | TRBV10-3 | AISAQQGMNTEAF
16 | - | TRBV5-8 | ASSSLLGIGTVNSPLH
12 | - | TRBV15 | ATSRVTDPTEAF
12 | - | TRBV27 | ASIKLARNNEQF
14 | - | TRBV2 | ASSEGTGSGLDGYT
13 | - | TRBV11-2 | ASSLIRQSFNEQF
11 | - | TRBV28 | ASRGRGSYEQY
13 | - | TRBV27 | ASSLAGTNTGELF
14 | - | TRBV5-6 | ASSLVGLHNTGELF
12 | - | TRBV6-5 | ASSHLGARDTIY
12 | - | TRBV6-5 | ASSYSEGRGEAF
12 | - | TRBV6-5 | ASSYGQANTEAF
12 | - | TRBV28 | ASSSGTLNTEAF
13 | - | TRBV19 | ASRVTGTSNQPQH
11 | - | TRBV2 | ASYLAGDETQY
11 | - | TRBV6-5 | ASSRQENTEAF
12 | - | TRBV24-1 | ATSDRDRDYGYT
13 | - | TRBV5-4 | ASSLDPGGANVLT
14 | - | TRBV7-7 | ASSLGDYLRGETQY
10 | - | TRBV10-3 | ATRTEETEAF